This entry concerns a single T cell receptor beta chain. Its cognate antigen has yet to be identified. Within one base of it there is no much larger clone, and no base qualities were kept. The data derive from a study of cytomegalovirus exposure and HLA in healthy donors (dated by TCRdb to about 2017). The study in broad terms: In an earlier analysis of around 540 of the donors, around 300 Gb of sequence data and just under 120 million unique TCR beta sequences from about 179 million T cells were reported. Among under 450 genotyped donors of the cohort, an average of around 240,000 unique TCR beta nucleotide sequences were sequenced per donor, about a sixth of them non-productive. The T cell repertoires of some 700 subjects were profiled by immunosequencing and related to cytomegalovirus serostatus. The study aimed to test whether cataloging public T cell receptors could reveal signatures of past pathogen exposure. Genome-wide SNP genotypes for about three fifths of the roughly 670 donors were used in a later genetic analysis, which treated that subset as a discovery cohort. Typing coverage differed by locus: A, B, C, DRB1 and DQB1 were typed in about 629-640 donors, DQA1 in about 560, DPA1 in nearly 610, and DPB1 in approximately 450. A later analysis re-analyzed previously published TCR beta repertoires from approximately 670 donors and added high-resolution HLA genotyping to study TCR occurrence patterns. Rather than drawing on any new phenotypic data, the later analysis identified candidate immune exposures from TCR beta sequences and the way those sequences occurred across donors. HLA typing covered class I and class II loci at four-digit resolution. Besides the first cohort of some 670 subjects, a separate validation cohort made up of 120 or so different subjects was used. The study combined high-throughput TCR immunosequencing, statistical association of individual TCRs with disease status, and machine learning to predict cytomegalovirus infection status. An early release covering more than 500 HLA-typed donors comprised approximately 300 gigabases of sequencing data and tens of millions of unique TCR sequences. Donor age, sex, ethnicity and CMV serostatus were collected together with the repertoire data. All discovery cohort repertoires had been generated using a single sequencing platform. Of the approximately 400 genotyped donors, 81% were placed in the genetic ancestry cluster associated with self-reported Caucasian donors. To decide whether each TCR beta V gene segment behaved as functional or pseudogenic, an earlier analysis of approximately 620 of the donors relied on high-throughput TCR beta sequencing. A handful of DR-DQ haplotypes were treated as single units for association and clustering because of strong linkage in the cohort. Paper-wide results and their limitations: Because HLA typing was unavailable for some donors at each locus, only the typed subset was used in association tests. A later analysis associated about 17,000 TCR beta sequences with specific HLA alleles at a false discovery rate of 0.05. Sequencing depth was assumed to be roughly uniform across donors in the presence/absence analyses, though that assumption may not hold. Most TCR sequences were observed very rarely across donors, whereas some public TCRs were present in many individuals. The only immune exposure information available for the cohort was CMV serostatus. In vitro tests confirmed that three of the cytomegalovirus-associated TCR beta chains recognize cytomegalovirus antigens. According to a later genetic analysis, donors in an Asian-associated ancestry cluster had fewer N-insertions in productive TCRs than the roughly 700-donor mean. The study listed over 150 TCR beta chains as associated with cytomegalovirus. In a later genetic analysis, a missense DCLRE1C variant was associated with V-gene and J-gene trimming of TCR beta chains, and the association was replicated in an independent cohort. A cluster of highly shared sequence variants was judged likely to represent a technical artifact of the sequencing pipeline. The classifier was reported to diagnose cytomegalovirus status with high specificity and sensitivity in both the original cohort and the validation cohort. In a later analysis, the rate of TCR association differed among HLA loci, with DRB1 alleles having the most associated TCRs and HLA-C alleles having the fewest. Because counts were too low, roughly 16 rarely observed V segments, including chromosome 9 orphons, were left out of the earlier analysis of approximately 580 of the donors. This cohort had only TCR beta chains sequenced, and the lack of alpha or paired-chain data limited which features could be detected. Correlated functional status among segregating V segments might be attributable to linkage disequilibrium, but an unknown experimental factor could not be ruled out. Some IMGT-functional V segments, including TRBV6-2 and TRBV6-3, could not be told apart with the 87-base-pair reads, so those segments were excluded. A further reported finding was that TCR beta sequences accurately predicted the HLA-A and HLA-B alleles for most subjects in the first cohort. The authors suggested that the approach could potentially be extended to other disease states and immunological phenotypes. Broadly in line with IMGT annotations, most TCR beta V segments showed up in productive rearrangements about 87% or about 30% of the time in an earlier analysis of several hundred of the donors. Strong co-occurrence of HLA alleles, especially DR and DQ, made assigning TCR associations to individual alleles difficult. Several of the top co-occurrence clusters appeared to be linked to parvovirus B19, influenza, CMV and Epstein-Barr virus, according to a later analysis. A later analysis found that most CMV-associated TCR beta chains appeared HLA-restricted, with HLA associations seemingly driven largely by CMV exposure. A later analysis found that HLA-associated TCR beta chains were more clonally expanded and had lower generation probabilities than equally common non-associated chains.

The library came from the immunoSEQ multiplex PCR assay. For the multiplex PCR, a mixture combining 60 forward primers for TCR Vbeta segments and 13 reverse primers for TCR Jbeta segments was used. The CDR3 region of rearranged TCR beta genes was amplified from genomic DNA by a multiplex PCR assay. The Illumina HiSeq System was used to sequence the amplified TCR beta libraries as 87-base-pair reads. For the original study's pipeline: In a later analysis, 80 million or so unique TCR beta chains were counted across the approximately 670 repertoires, and about 10 million of these chains were shared by at least two donors. To remove PCR and sequencing errors, raw reads were error-corrected and collapsed into unique sequences using a nearest-neighbor algorithm that merged closely related sequences. Alignment of CDR3 sequences to IMGT reference sequences was used to assign V, D and J gene segments. For a sequence to be retained, a match of at least six nucleotides to both a V gene segment and a J gene segment was required. A rearrangement counted as productive if the CDR3 had no stop codons and remained in frame with V and J, and every other rearrangement counted as non-productive. CDR3 was defined by IMGT convention, running from the second conserved V-encoded cysteine to the conserved J-encoded phenylalanine. In an earlier analysis of approximately 590 of the donors, sequences lacking an unambiguous match to a single V gene segment were excluded. In an earlier analysis of approximately 550 of the donors, V segments were called functional above 56.7% productive rearrangements and were called segregating when the between-donor standard deviation exceeded 5%. To diagnose cytomegalovirus status from the catalog of TCR beta chain sequences, a statistical classification framework was built. In a later analysis, TCR nucleotide sequences were compared against IMGT/GENE-DB human TR gene sequences so that V and J genes could be assigned. A later analysis assigned CDR3 sequences and most-parsimonious VDJ recombination scenarios with the TCRdist pipeline. In a later analysis, each TCR beta chain was defined by its CDR3 amino acid sequence together with its V-gene family, and reads without a unique V-gene family were excluded. A later analysis removed 600 or so highly shared, low-generation-probability nucleotide sequences to deal with suspected cross-contamination and a sequencing artifact. A later analysis calculated a clonal expansion index for each public chain from normalized within-repertoire ranks of inferred template counts. In a later analysis, generation probabilities were computed with a VDJ recombination model fitted to out-of-frame rearrangements, and the resulting probabilities were checked against IGoR. In a later analysis, hypergeometric tests were used to score TCR-TCR, TCR-HLA and TCR-CMV co-occurrence, with a repertoire-size bias correction applied to TCR pairs. In a later analysis, false discovery rates were estimated by permuting HLA or CMV assignments 20 times. In a later analysis, co-occurring TCRs were grouped using DBSCAN, and TCRdist sequence similarity was added for clustering within HLA-allele-positive subsets. Repertoires with fewer than 30,000 or more than 120,000 public chains were left out of co-occurrence clustering, as were about 5 repertoires with anomalous nucleotide sharing. In TCRdb, the immuneACCESS table is reduced to in-frame sequences with V and J assigned. These tables do not hold every clone; where another copy was compared, an unresolved V gene accounts for under half, and the others remain unexplained. V and J calls and clone size are copied from that table; D and trimming were computed from the DNA. This sample gives 150,000 to 200,000 clones in total; 60% to 80% of them show up just once. The ten largest clones take up around 0.97% of the sample.

From the germline V gene (reference sequence), CDR1 is MNHEY and CDR2 is SMNVEV. The CDR3, cysteine through phenylalanine, is 16 amino acids long. Here the CDR3 DNA is all that survives: 48 bases in frame from base 1. The junction shows trimming of 7 bases on V and 0 bases on J, and the gene matches do not reach 11 bases of it. The cohort comprised 550 to 700 healthy bone marrow donors. At the time of sampling, every cohort member was nominally healthy, though immune exposures that went unrecorded were likely present. The donor tested CMV seropositive and was one of the 289 seropositive cohort members. Each donor provided a peripheral blood sample, and peripheral blood mononuclear cells were used for TCR beta sequencing. The Qiagen DNeasy Blood Extraction Kit was used to extract genomic DNA from the blood cell samples.

The sequence was obtained from a woman aged 45-65 years in good health and CMV-seropositive. The chain links TRBV27 with TRBJ1-1, and 7 junction bases match TRBD1. Sequencing was performed on PBMCs. The CDR3 sequence is CASNPGGQIMNTEAFF. The DNA reads TGTGCCAGCAACCCAGGGGGACAGATTATGAACACTGAAGCTTTCTTT.